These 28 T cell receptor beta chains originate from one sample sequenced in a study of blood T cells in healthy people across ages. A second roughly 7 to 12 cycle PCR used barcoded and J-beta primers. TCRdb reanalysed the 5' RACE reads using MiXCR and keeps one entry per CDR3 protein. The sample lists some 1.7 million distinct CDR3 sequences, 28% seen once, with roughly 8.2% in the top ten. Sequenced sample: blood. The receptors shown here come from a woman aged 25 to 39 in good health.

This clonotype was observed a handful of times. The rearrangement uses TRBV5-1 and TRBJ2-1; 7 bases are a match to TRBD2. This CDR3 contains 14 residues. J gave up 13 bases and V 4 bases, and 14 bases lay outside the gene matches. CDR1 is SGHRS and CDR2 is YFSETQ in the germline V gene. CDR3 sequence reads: CASSIGRESSVQFF. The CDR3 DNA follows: TGCGCCAGCAGCATAGGGCGGGAGTCGTCCGTACAGTTCTTC.

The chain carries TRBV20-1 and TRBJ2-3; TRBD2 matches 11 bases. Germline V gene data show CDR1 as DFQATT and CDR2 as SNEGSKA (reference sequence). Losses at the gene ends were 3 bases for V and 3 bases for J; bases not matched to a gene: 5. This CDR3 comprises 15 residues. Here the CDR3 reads CSARHSGGGTDTQYF. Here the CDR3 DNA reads TGCAGTGCTAGGCATAGCGGGGGGGGAACAGATACGCAGTATTTT.

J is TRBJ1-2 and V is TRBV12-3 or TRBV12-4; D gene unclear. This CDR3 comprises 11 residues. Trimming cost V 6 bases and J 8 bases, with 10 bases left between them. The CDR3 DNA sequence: TGTGCCAGCAGGAGTTCCGGGGGCTACACCTTC. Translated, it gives CASRSSGGYTF.

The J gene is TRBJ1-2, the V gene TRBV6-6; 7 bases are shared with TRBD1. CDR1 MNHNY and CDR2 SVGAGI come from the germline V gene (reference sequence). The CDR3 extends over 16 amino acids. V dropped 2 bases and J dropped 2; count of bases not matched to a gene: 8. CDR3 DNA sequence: TGTGCCAGCAGTTACGGGCAACCGACAGGGAACTATGGCTACACCTTC. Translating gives CASSYGQPTGNYGYTF.

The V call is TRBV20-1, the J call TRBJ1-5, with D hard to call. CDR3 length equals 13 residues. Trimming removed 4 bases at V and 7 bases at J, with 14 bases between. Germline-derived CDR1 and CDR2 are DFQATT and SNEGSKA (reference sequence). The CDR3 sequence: CSATTGSRQPQHF. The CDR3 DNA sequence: TGCAGTGCTACTACGGGGTCCCGGCAGCCCCAGCATTTT.

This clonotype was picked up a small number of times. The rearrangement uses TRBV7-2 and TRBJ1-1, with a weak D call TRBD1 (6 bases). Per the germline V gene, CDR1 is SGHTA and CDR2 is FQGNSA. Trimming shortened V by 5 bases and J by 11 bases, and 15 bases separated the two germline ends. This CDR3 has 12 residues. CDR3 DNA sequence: TGTGCCAGCAGCCCAGCGGGACATGGGGCTTTCTTT. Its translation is CASSPAGHGAFF. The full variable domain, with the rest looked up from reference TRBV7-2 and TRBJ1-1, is GAGVSQSPSNKVTEKGKDVELRCDPISGHTALYWYRQSLGQGLEFLIYFQGNSAPDKSGLPSDRFSAERTGGSVSTLTIQRTQQEDSAVYLCASSPAGHGAFFGQGTRLTVV.

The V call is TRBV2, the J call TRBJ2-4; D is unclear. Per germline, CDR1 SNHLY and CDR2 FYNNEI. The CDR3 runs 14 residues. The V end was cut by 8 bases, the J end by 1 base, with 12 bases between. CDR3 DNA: TGTGCCAGCGGCGACGTCAGGGCCAAAAACATTCAGTACTTC. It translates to CASGDVRAKNIQYF.

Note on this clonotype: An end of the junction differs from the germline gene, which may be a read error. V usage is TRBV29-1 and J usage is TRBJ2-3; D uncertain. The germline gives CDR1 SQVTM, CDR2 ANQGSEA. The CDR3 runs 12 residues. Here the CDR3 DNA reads TGCAGCGCTGAAGGCAGCACAGATACGCAGTATTTT. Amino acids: CSAEGSTDTQYF.

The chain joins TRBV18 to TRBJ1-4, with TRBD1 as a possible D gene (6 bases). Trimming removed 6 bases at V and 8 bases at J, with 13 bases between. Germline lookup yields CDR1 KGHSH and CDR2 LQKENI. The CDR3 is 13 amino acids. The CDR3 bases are TGTGCCAGCTCCCAGGGGATGGGAGAAAAACTGTTTTTT. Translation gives CASSQGMGEKLFF.

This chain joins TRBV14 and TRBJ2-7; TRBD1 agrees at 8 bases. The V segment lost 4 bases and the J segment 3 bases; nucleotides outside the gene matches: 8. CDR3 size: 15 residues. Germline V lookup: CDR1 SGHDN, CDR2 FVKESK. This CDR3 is CASSPGQGPIYEQYF. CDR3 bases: TGTGCCAGCAGCCCCGGACAGGGCCCCATCTACGAGCAGTACTTC.

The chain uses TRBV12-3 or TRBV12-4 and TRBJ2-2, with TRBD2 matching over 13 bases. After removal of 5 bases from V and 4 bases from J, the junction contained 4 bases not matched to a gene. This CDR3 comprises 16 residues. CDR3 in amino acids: CASSLLAGGTTGELFF. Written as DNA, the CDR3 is TGTGCCAGCAGTCTACTAGCGGGGGGGACCACCGGGGAGCTGTTTTTT.

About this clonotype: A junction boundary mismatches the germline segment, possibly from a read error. CDR3 loop: CANSLRRGTYQETQYF. DNA of the CDR3: TGTGCCAACAGTTTAAGGAGAGGGACCTACCAAGAGACCCAGTACTTC. The rearrangement joins TRBV12-3 or TRBV12-4 to TRBJ2-5; D tentatively reads TRBD1 or TRBD2 (5 bases each). The CDR3 extends over 16 amino acids.

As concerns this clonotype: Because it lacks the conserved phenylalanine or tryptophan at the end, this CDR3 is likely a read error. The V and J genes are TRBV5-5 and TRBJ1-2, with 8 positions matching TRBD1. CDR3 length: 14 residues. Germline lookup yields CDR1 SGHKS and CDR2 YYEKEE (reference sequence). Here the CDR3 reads CAGSDTTGDNGYTL. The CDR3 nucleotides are TGTGCCGGCAGCGATACGACAGGGGATAATGGCTACACCCTC.

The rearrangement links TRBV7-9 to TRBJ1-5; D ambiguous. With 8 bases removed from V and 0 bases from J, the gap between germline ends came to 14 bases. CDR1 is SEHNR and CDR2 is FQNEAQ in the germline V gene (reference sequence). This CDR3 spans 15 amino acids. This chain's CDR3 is CASSPVGISNQPQHF. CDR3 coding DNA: TGTGCCAGCTCCCCCGTAGGAATTAGCAATCAGCCCCAGCATTTT. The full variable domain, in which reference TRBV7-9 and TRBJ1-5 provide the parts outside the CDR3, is DTGVSQNPRHKITKRGQNVTFRCDPISEHNRLYWYRQTLGQGPEFLTYFQNEAQLEKSRLLSDRFSAERPKGSFSTLEIQRTEQGDSAMYLCASSPVGISNQPQHFGDGTRLSIL.

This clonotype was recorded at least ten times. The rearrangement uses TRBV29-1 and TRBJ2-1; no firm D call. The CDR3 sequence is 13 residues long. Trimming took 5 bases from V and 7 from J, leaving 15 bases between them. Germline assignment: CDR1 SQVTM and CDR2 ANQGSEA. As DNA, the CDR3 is TGCAGCGTTCCCGAGACCAACACGAATGAGCAGTTCTTC. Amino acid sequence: CSVPETNTNEQFF.

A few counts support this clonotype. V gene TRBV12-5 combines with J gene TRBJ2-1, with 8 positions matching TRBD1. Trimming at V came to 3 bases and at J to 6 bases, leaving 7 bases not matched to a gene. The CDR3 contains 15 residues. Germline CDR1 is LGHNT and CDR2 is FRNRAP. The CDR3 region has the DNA TGTGCTAGTGGTTTCGGACAGGGCGGAGGCAATGAGCAGTTCTTC. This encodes CASGFGQGGGNEQFF.

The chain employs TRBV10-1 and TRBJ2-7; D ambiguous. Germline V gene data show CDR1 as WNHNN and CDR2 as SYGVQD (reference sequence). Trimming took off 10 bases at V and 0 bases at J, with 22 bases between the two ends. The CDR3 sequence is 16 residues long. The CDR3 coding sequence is TGCGCCAACAGATTATTGCGGTGGCCGACCTCCTACGAGCAGTACTTC. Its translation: CANRLLRWPTSYEQYF.

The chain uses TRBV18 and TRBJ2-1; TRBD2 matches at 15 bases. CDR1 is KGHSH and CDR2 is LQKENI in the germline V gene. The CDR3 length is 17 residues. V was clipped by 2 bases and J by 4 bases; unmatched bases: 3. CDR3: CASSPGGLAGGYNEQFF. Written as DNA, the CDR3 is TGTGCCAGCTCACCAGGAGGACTAGCGGGGGGGTACAATGAGCAGTTCTTC.

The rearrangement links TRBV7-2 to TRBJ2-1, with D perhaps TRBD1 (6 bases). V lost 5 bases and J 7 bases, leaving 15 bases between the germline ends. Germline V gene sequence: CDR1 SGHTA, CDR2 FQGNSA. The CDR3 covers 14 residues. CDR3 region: CASSENRVWNEQFF. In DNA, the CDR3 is TGTGCCAGCAGCGAAAACAGGGTGTGGAATGAGCAGTTCTTC. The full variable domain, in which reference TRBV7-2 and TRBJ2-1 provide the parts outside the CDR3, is GAGVSQSPSNKVTEKGKDVELRCDPISGHTALYWYRQSLGQGLEFLIYFQGNSAPDKSGLPSDRFSAERTGGSVSTLTIQRTQQEDSAVYLCASSENRVWNEQFFGPGTRLTVL.

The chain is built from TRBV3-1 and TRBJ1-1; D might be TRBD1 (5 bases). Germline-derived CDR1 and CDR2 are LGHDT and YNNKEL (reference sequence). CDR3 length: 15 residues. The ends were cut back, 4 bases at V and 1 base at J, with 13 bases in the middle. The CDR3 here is CASSPPGLQNTEAFF. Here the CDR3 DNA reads TGTGCCAGCAGCCCACCGGGACTCCAGAACACTGAAGCTTTCTTT.

DNA of the CDR3: TGTGCCTGGAGTGTAACTCGGACTGAAGCTTTCTTT. Its protein product is CAWSVTRTEAFF. This sequence joins TRBV30 and TRBJ1-1; D gene ambiguous. The germline gives CDR1 GTSNPN, CDR2 SVGIG (reference sequence). The CDR3 length is 12 residues. Deletions cut 0 bases from V and 5 bases from J, with 7 bases between.

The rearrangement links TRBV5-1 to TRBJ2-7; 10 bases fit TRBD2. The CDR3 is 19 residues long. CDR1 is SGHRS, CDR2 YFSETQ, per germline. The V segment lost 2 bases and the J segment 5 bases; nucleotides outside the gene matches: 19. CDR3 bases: TGCGCCAGCAGCTTCCACGGTAGCGGGGGGCTGGCCGTGCAGGACGAGCAGTACTTC. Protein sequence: CASSFHGSGGLAVQDEQYF. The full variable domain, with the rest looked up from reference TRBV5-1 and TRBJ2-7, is KAGVTQTPRYLIKTRGQQVTLSCSPISGHRSVSWYQQTPGQGLQFLFEYFSETQRNKGNFPGRFSGRQFSNSRSEMNVSTLELGDSALYLCASSFHGSGGLAVQDEQYFGPGTRLTVT.

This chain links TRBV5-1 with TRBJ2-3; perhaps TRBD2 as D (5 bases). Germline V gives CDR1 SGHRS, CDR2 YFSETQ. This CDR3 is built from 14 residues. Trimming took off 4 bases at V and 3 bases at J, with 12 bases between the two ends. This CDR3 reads CASSRVGGTDTQYF. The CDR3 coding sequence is TGCGCCAGCAGCAGGGTTGGAGGAACAGATACGCAGTATTTT.

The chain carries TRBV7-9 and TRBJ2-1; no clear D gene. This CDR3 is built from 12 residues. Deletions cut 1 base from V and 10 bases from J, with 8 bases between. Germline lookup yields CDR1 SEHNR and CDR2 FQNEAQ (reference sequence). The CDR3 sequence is CASSLVRSEQFF. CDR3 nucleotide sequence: TGTGCCAGCAGCTTAGTGAGAAGCGAGCAGTTCTTC.

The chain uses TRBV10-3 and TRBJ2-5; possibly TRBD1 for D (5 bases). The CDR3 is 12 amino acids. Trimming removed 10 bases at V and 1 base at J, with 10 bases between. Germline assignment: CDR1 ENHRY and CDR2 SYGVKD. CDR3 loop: CATRQTQETQYF. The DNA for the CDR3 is TGTGCCACGAGACAGACCCAAGAGACCCAGTACTTC.

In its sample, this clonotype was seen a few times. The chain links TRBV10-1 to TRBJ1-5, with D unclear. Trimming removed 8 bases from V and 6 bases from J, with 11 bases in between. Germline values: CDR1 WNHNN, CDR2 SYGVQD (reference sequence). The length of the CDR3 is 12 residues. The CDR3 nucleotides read TGCGCCAGCCAGGACCCCTGTCAGCCCCAGCATTTT. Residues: CASQDPCQPQHF.

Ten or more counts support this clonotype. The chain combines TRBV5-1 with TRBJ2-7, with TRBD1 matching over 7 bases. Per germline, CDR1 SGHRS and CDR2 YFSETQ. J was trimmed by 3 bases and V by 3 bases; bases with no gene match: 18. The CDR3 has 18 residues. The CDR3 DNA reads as TGCGCCAGCAGCTCGGAAGACAGGGCGCGGAACGAAAACTACGAGCAGTACTTC. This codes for CASSSEDRARNENYEQYF.

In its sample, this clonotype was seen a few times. The CDR3 DNA reads as TGTGCCATCAGCAGTGGGACCGGAGCTGAAGCTTTCTTT. Translating gives CAISSGTGAEAFF. The chain has TRBV10-3 and TRBJ1-1, with a weak D call TRBD1 (5 bases). CDR1 and CDR2 from the germline V gene are ENHRY and SYGVKD. The CDR3 runs to 13 residues. Trimming cost V 6 bases and J 6 bases, with 14 bases left between them.